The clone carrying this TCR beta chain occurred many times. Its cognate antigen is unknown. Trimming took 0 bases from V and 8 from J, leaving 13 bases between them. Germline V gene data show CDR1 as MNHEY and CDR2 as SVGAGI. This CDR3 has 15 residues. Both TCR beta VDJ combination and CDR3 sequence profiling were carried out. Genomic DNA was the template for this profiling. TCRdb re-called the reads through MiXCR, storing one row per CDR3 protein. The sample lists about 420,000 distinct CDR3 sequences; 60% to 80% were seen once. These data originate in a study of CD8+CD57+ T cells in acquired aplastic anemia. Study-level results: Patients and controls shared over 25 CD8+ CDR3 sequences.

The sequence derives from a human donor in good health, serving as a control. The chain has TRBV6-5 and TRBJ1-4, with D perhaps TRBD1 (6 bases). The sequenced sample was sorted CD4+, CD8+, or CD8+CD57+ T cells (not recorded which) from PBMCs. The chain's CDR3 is CASSYSNREWEKLFF. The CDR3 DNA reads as TGTGCCAGCAGTTACTCGAACAGGGAATGGGAAAAACTGTTTTTT.